Reported below is one T cell receptor beta chain. This specimen belongs to a study of T cell changes during pregnancy in multiple sclerosis. The assay was immunoSEQ multiplex PCR, and TCRdb's table has in-frame clones only and misses some. Of 84,000 or so clones listed, about 93% are singletons. This TCR came from a female donor with multiple sclerosis, enrolled in a pregnancy study. The material sequenced was peripheral blood, taken in the third trimester of pregnancy.

In nucleotides, the CDR3 is TGTGCCAGCAGCTTAAAAGGTGCGGGACAGCCTGGAAACACCATATATTTT. Translation gives CASSLKGAGQPGNTIYF. The chain combines TRBV7-3 with TRBJ1-3; TRBD1 matches 7 bases. With V trimmed by 1 base and J by 2 bases, 8 bases remained unmatched. CDR1 SGHTA and CDR2 FQGTGA come from the germline V gene. The CDR3 consists of 17 residues.